This record covers a single T cell receptor beta chain. The data belong to a study of cytomegalovirus exposure and HLA in healthy donors. The PCR used 60 Vbeta and 13 Jbeta primers. The table came from immunoSEQ multiplex PCR; TCRdb's copy has only in-frame clones and leaves some out. The table lists more than 95,000 clones, roughly 69% of them singletons. The ends were cut back, 4 bases at V and 0 bases at J, with 13 bases in the middle. The CDR3 extends over 15 amino acids. CDR1 SGHNT and CDR2 YYREEE come from the germline V gene (reference sequence). J is TRBJ1-1 and V is TRBV5-4; D is ambiguous. Sample: PBMCs. The TCR comes from a woman between 40 and 50 years old in good health and CMV-seropositive. DNA of the CDR3: TGTGCCAGCAGCGTGGGCCACAGTATGAACACTGAAGCTTTCTTT. Translation: CASSVGHSMNTEAFF.